The entry that follows covers one T cell receptor beta chain sequence. These data come from a study of blood T cell repertoires in COVID-19. For the study at large: COVID-19 samples, acute and convalescent, were from the United States, Italy and Spain. PBMCs, B-cell-depleted T cells, or T cells provided the cDNA or gDNA that made up the material.

The repertoire was sequenced with immunoSEQ multiplex PCR; TCRdb's copy has only in-frame clones and lacks some. The table includes around 200,000 clones, 80% to 90% detected once. V lost 4 bases to trimming and J lost 5 bases; unmatched junction nucleotides: 5. Germline V CDR1 and CDR2: SNHLY, FYNNEI. The CDR3 sequence is 16 residues long. Cohorts were determined from participant-reported clinical history. The V call is TRBV2, the J call TRBJ2-2; 12 bases match TRBD2. This TCR derives from a man aged 18 to 29 with acute COVID-19. Source material: PBMCs or T cells enriched from blood (not recorded which). The CDR3 DNA is TGTGCCAGCAGTGCGACTAGCGGGAGCCCAACCGGGGAGCTGTTTTTT. The encoded protein is CASSATSGSPTGELFF.